This TCR beta chain was obtained from a study of T cells after yellow fever vaccination. Study in general: It was SMART-Seq v4 Ultra Low Input that prepared the fractions with low cell numbers.

This clonotype has just a few counts. The CDR3 is 15 residues long. The ends were cut back, 4 bases at V and 7 bases at J, with 18 bases in the middle. Germline CDR1 is SGHTS and CDR2 is YDEGEE. A process of 5'RACE template switching, which added a universal primer site and UMIs, was used to make TCR cDNA. From the 5' RACE reads, TCRdb called clonotypes with MiXCR, one entry per CDR3 protein. The sample has about 630,000 distinct CDR3 sequences, around 12% seen once; the top ten hold more than 13%. Sequenced here: PBMCs, sampled on the day of the yellow fever booster vaccination. The chain couples TRBV5-8 to TRBJ2-1; possible D gene TRBD1, 5 bases. The clonotype originates from a man younger than 40 who received the YFV17D yellow fever vaccine. CDR3 region: CASSHPGQGMNEQFF. The CDR3 nucleotides are TGTGCCAGCAGCCACCCGGGTCAGGGTATGAATGAGCAGTTCTTC.